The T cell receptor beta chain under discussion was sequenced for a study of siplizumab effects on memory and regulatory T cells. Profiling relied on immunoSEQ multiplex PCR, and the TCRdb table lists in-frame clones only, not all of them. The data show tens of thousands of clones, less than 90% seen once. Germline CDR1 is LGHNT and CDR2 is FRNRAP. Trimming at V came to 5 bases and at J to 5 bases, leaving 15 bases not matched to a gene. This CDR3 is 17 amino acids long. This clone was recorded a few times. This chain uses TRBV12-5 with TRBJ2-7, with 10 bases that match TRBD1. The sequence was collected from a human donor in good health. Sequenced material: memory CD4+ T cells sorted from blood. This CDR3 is CASGEGTGAPIGHEQYF. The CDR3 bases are TGTGCTAGTGGTGAGGGGACAGGGGCCCCGATAGGTCACGAGCAGTACTTC.